These 32 T cell receptor beta chains came from one sample sequenced in a study of blood T cells in healthy people across ages. Alongside a J-beta primer mix, a sample-barcoded 5' primer served in a second PCR lasting roughly 6 to 11 cycles. One entry per CDR3 protein results from TCRdb running MiXCR on the 5' RACE reads. This table has approximately 800,000 distinct CDR3 sequences, about 48% appearing once. The sample comprised blood. The receptors come from a man older than 75 in good health.

Concerning this clonotype itself: The junction departs from germline at one end; a sequencing error may be responsible. The chain has TRBV6-2 or TRBV6-3 and TRBJ2-2; D unclear. The V gene's germline CDR1 is MNHEY and CDR2 SVGEGT. This CDR3 spans 13 amino acids. DNA of the CDR3: TGTGCCAGCAGTGACTCGGACACCGGGGAGCTGTTTTTT. This translates into CASSDSDTGELFF.

This sequence joins TRBV19 and TRBJ2-7; 7 nucleotides match TRBD2. CDR1 is LNHDA, CDR2 SQIVND, per germline (reference sequence). The V and J ends lost 4 bases and 2 bases, in that order; junction bases with no gene match: 8. The CDR3 totals 15 residues. CDR3 nucleotide sequence: TGTGCCAGTAGTAATGGAGCTAGCGGACCCTACGAGCAGTACTTC. It is translated as CASSNGASGPYEQYF.

This clonotype was detected once. The gene calls are TRBV5-6 and TRBJ1-2; D gene unclear. Looked up from germline, CDR1 is SGHDT and CDR2 is YYEEEE. Trimming stripped 2 bases from V and 3 bases from J, with 11 bases between. The CDR3 contains 14 residues. For the CDR3, the DNA is TGTGCCAGCAGCTTCCGGTCCATCTACTATGGCTACACCTTC. Its translation is CASSFRSIYYGYTF.

The genes are TRBV10-3 and TRBJ2-3; a possible D gene is TRBD1 (5 bases). V was cut by 4 bases and J by 2 bases, with 16 bases left in between. Per germline, CDR1 ENHRY and CDR2 SYGVKD. This CDR3 contains 16 residues. CDR3 protein: CAISAQTVMITDTQYF. The CDR3 coding sequence is TGTGCCATCAGTGCCCAGACAGTGATGATCACAGATACGCAGTATTTT.

This chain joins TRBV29-1 and TRBJ1-2; D is ambiguous. Trimming left V 7 bases short and J 6 bases short, with 12 bases between. This CDR3 has 11 residues. CDR1 SQVTM and CDR2 ANQGSEA come from the germline V gene. The CDR3 loop reads CSGAWRDGYTF. The DNA of the CDR3 is TGCAGCGGGGCCTGGAGGGATGGCTACACCTTC.

The rearrangement links TRBV7-2 to TRBJ2-7, with D unclear. The tail of the sequence fits TRBJ2-5 better, so the J call may be wrong. Per germline, CDR1 SGHTA and CDR2 FQGNSA. The CDR3 length is 14 residues. The CDR3 DNA follows: TGTGCCAGCAGCTTTGACGGGTTAGGGGAGACCCAGTACTTC. This sequence encodes CASSFDGLGETQYF.

This rearrangement joins TRBV27 to TRBJ2-5, with TRBD1 matching over 7 bases. The better agreement between TRBJ2-7 and the DNA end casts doubt on the J call. The germline CDR1 and CDR2 sequences are MNHEY and SMNVEV (reference sequence). The CDR3 extends over 17 amino acids. CDR3 in DNA: TGTGCCAGCAGTTTGGCTCTTACCCCCAACAGGGGATACGAGCAGTACTTC. The encoded protein is CASSLALTPNRGYEQYF.

The rearrangement uses TRBV5-1 and TRBJ2-4; D is possibly TRBD1 or TRBD2 (5 bases each). The CDR3 length is 14 residues. The germline gives CDR1 SGHRS, CDR2 YFSETQ. The V end was cut by 5 bases, the J end by 0 bases, with 9 bases between. The CDR3 region has the DNA TGCGCCAGCAGACCCGGGGCAGCCAAAAACATTCAGTACTTC. Amino acid sequence: CASRPGAAKNIQYF.

This clonotype came up once. This chain joins TRBV6-1 and TRBJ2-5, with 9 nucleotides matching TRBD2. Germline V gene sequence: CDR1 MNHNS, CDR2 SASEGT. The ends lost 6 bases at V and 4 bases at J; junction bases unmatched: 6. The CDR3 has 14 residues. CDR3 residues: CASRAGTSLETQYF. CDR3 in DNA: TGTGCCAGCAGAGCCGGGACTAGCCTAGAGACCCAGTACTTC.

This chain links TRBV4-1 with TRBJ1-5; D is perhaps TRBD1 (5 bases). The CDR3 totals 18 residues. V dropped 4 bases and J dropped 6 bases, with 25 bases sitting between them. CDR1 is MGHRA and CDR2 is YSYEKL in the germline V gene. The CDR3, as DNA: TGCGCCAGCAGCCCGCTTCCCCCGGAGGGGCGGTCCAGTCAGCCCCAGCATTTT. Translating it yields CASSPLPPEGRSSQPQHF.

This clonotype was counted a few times. The chain uses TRBV27 and TRBJ2-7; D is perhaps TRBD1 (7 bases). This CDR3 is built from 13 residues. V lost 10 bases, J lost 3 bases, and 16 bases lay in between. Germline V gene lookup returns CDR1 MNHEY and CDR2 SMNVEV (reference sequence). The CDR3: CATRGTAFYEQYF. In DNA, the CDR3 is TGTGCCACCCGGGGGACAGCATTCTACGAGCAGTACTTC.

This chain links TRBV12-3 or TRBV12-4 with TRBJ1-2; 9 bases line up with TRBD1. J gave up 1 base and V 6 bases, and 12 bases lay outside the gene matches. This CDR3 has 17 amino acids. The CDR3 protein is CASSTVWGTGYNYGYTF. DNA for the CDR3: TGTGCCAGCAGCACCGTATGGGGGACAGGGTATAACTATGGCTACACCTTC.

The genes are TRBV10-1 and TRBJ2-7, with D possibly matching TRBD2 (5 bases). The CDR3 totals 12 residues. V was clipped by 8 bases and J by 2 bases, with 10 bases between them. Germline CDR1 and CDR2: WNHNN and SYGVQD (reference sequence). DNA for the CDR3: TGCGCCAGCCCGGGGAAACCCTACGAGCAGTACTTC. Translated, it gives CASPGKPYEQYF.

The chain is built from TRBV20-1 and TRBJ1-5; unclear D gene. V gave up 7 bases and J gave up 2 bases, with 9 bases separating them. There are 12 residues in the CDR3. Germline lookup yields CDR1 DFQATT and CDR2 SNEGSKA (reference sequence). The CDR3 DNA follows: TGCAGTGGGAGGCTGGGCAATCAGCCCCAGCATTTT. It encodes CSGRLGNQPQHF.

DNA for the CDR3: TGTGCCAGCAAGCGGGGTGGCACCGGGGAGCTGTTTTTT. It is translated as CASKRGGTGELFF. The gene calls are TRBV11-3 and TRBJ2-2; TRBD2 matches at 7 bases. Germline CDR1 reads SGHNT; CDR2 reads YENEEA. This CDR3 is built from 13 residues. The J segment lost 4 bases and the V segment lost 7 bases, leaving 3 bases of the junction unmatched.

The genes are TRBV7-2 and TRBJ1-1; D unclear. The CDR3 totals 15 residues. Germline V lookup: CDR1 SGHTA, CDR2 FQGNSA. Trimming removed 4 bases from V and 1 base from J, with 13 bases in between. CDR3 nucleotides: TGTGCCAGCAGCTCCCTCATTAATGCGAACACTGAAGCTTTCTTT. This translates into CASSSLINANTEAFF.

The chain combines TRBV7-2 with TRBJ1-1, with TRBD1 matching 7 bases. V dropped 5 bases and J dropped 3; count of bases not matched to a gene: 3. CDR1 is SGHTA and CDR2 is FQGNSA in the germline V gene. The CDR3 covers 13 residues. CDR3 protein: CASSDDRDTEAFF. CDR3 sequence (DNA): TGTGCCAGCAGCGACGACAGGGACACTGAAGCTTTCTTT.

In this sample, this clonotype turned up a few times. The V gene is TRBV6-8, the J gene TRBJ2-3; 8 nucleotides match TRBD1. Germline CDR1 MNHGY, CDR2 SAAAGT. V lost 4 bases and J lost 5; bases outside the gene matches: 2. The CDR3 totals 13 residues. CDR3 residues: CASSSDREDTQYF. The CDR3 coding sequence is TGTGCCAGCAGTTCGGACAGGGAAGATACGCAGTATTTT.

V is TRBV20-1 and J is TRBJ2-1; possibly TRBD2 for D (6 bases). Trimming removed 0 bases at V and 0 bases at J, with 12 bases between. CDR1 and CDR2 from the germline V gene are DFQATT and SNEGSKA (reference sequence). The CDR3 is made up of 16 amino acids. The CDR3 loop reads CSARDRRESSYNEQFF. CDR3 nucleotide sequence: TGCAGTGCTAGAGATCGGAGGGAAAGCTCCTACAATGAGCAGTTCTTC.

As concerns this clonotype: At one end, the junction sequence differs from germline, possibly due to a read error. The rearrangement joins TRBV29-1 to TRBJ1-2; TRBD1 might be the D (6 bases). The CDR3 sequence is 16 residues long. Germline V CDR1 and CDR2: SQVTM, ANQGSEA. The CDR3 nucleotides are TGCAGCGTTGACCCTCTCTCCAAGTCCAGGGGTGGAGGCTACATCTTC. This encodes CSVDPLSKSRGGGYIF.

This clonotype was counted ten times or more. The V and J genes are TRBV20-1 and TRBJ2-3, with TRBD2 matching over 7 bases. This CDR3 region has 14 residues. V shed 7 bases, J shed 5 bases, and the junction held 12 bases outside the gene matches. Germline lookup yields CDR1 DFQATT and CDR2 SNEGSKA (reference sequence). As DNA, the CDR3 is TGCAGTGTCGCCCCTGGGGGGGTGGAAGATACGCAGTATTTT. Translation: CSVAPGGVEDTQYF.

This clonotype turned up a few times. The rearrangement joins TRBV7-2 to TRBJ2-5, with TRBD2 identical over 11 bases. Trimming cost V 0 bases and J 2 bases; bases outside gene matches: 2. This CDR3 contains 16 residues. The germline V gene has CDR1 SGHTA and CDR2 FQGNSA. The CDR3 spells CASSLAGTSGQETQYF. The CDR3 nucleotides read TGTGCCAGCAGCTTAGCCGGGACTAGCGGTCAAGAGACCCAGTACTTC.

The chain links TRBV25-1 to TRBJ1-1; weak D call: TRBD1 (6 bases). With 7 bases removed from V and 2 bases from J, the gap between germline ends came to 17 bases. The CDR3 consists of 15 residues. Per the germline V gene, CDR1 is MGHDK and CDR2 is SYGVNS. CDR3 loop: CASTPYGTTNTEAFF. The DNA for the CDR3 is TGTGCCAGCACTCCCTACGGGACAACTAACACTGAAGCTTTCTTT.

This clonotype occurred a few times. This rearrangement joins TRBV5-1 to TRBJ1-2; 8 bases align to TRBD1. This CDR3 is built from 13 residues. CDR1 SGHRS and CDR2 YFSETQ come from the germline V gene. Trimming took 4 bases from V and 8 from J; bases not matched to a gene: 7. CDR3 bases: TGCGCCAGCAGCGAAGGACAGGGACGAGGCTACACCTTC. The encoded protein is CASSEGQGRGYTF.

In the case of this clonotype: A much larger clone is a single base away; this may be a read error. The CDR3 DNA follows: TGCGCCAGCAGCTTGGAACGAGACAGGGACCAAGAGACCCTGTACTTC. Translation gives CASSLERDRDQETLYF. The rearrangement links TRBV5-1 to TRBJ2-5; TRBD1 aligns across 7 bases. The germline V gene encodes CDR1 SGHRS and CDR2 YFSETQ. The CDR3 has 16 residues. The full variable domain, in which reference TRBV5-1 and TRBJ2-5 provide the parts outside the CDR3, is KAGVTQTPRYLIKTRGQQVTLSCSPISGHRSVSWYQQTPGQGLQFLFEYFSETQRNKGNFPGRFSGRQFSNSRSEMNVSTLELGDSALYLCASSLERDRDQETLYFGPGTRLLVL.

V is TRBV28 and J is TRBJ1-2; D perhaps matches TRBD1 (5 bases). Trimming removed 3 bases at V and 6 bases at J, with 20 bases between. Germline V lookup: CDR1 MDHEN, CDR2 SYDVKM. The CDR3 consists of 16 residues. The CDR3 DNA sequence: TGTGCCAGCAGTTTTGGGTTTGGCAGGGACTCGGATGGCTACACCTTC. It encodes CASSFGFGRDSDGYTF.

The chain carries TRBV4-2 and TRBJ1-2; weak D call: TRBD1 (6 bases). CDR1 and CDR2 from the germline V gene are LGHNA and YNFKEQ. The CDR3 runs to 14 residues. V was clipped by 0 bases and J by 8 bases, with 13 bases between them. The CDR3 DNA is TGTGCCAGCAGCCAAGATTTCACAGGGAAGGGCTACACCTTC. It specifies CASSQDFTGKGYTF.

The rearrangement joins TRBV25-1 to TRBJ2-3; D uncertain. There are 11 residues in the CDR3. Trimming removed 7 bases at V and 6 bases at J, with 8 bases between. CDR1 and CDR2 (germline): MGHDK, SYGVNS. The CDR3 reads CASISADTQYF. CDR3 bases: TGTGCCAGCATAAGTGCGGATACGCAGTATTTT.

As for this clonotype: The junction differs from germline at one of its ends, possibly a read error. The V call is TRBV13, the J call TRBJ2-3; 7 bases are shared with TRBD2. The CDR3 consists of 15 residues. Germline CDR1 is PRHDT and CDR2 is FYEKMQ (reference sequence). The CDR3 loop reads CASSRWGGSIDTQYF. Here the CDR3 DNA reads TGTGCCAGCAGCCGGTGGGGGGGAAGCATAGATACGCAGTATTTT.

The chain recombines TRBV7-2 with TRBJ1-2; D may be TRBD1 (5 bases). This CDR3 contains 13 residues. Trimming took off 4 bases at V and 8 bases at J, with 14 bases between the two ends. Per germline, CDR1 SGHTA and CDR2 FQGNSA. CDR3 DNA sequence: TGTGCCAGCAGCTCCATGACAGTTATGGGCTACACCTTC. Protein: CASSSMTVMGYTF.

This clonotype was observed a few times. The chain employs TRBV20-1 and TRBJ2-7; 13 bases fit TRBD2. The CDR3 spans 15 residues. The germline CDR1 and CDR2 sequences are DFQATT and SNEGSKA (reference sequence). With 2 bases clipped from V and 6 bases from J, the junction kept 7 bases outside the gene matches. DNA for the CDR3: TGCAGTGCTAGACTAGTTGGACTAGCGGGAGTCGAGCAGTACTTC. This gives the protein CSARLVGLAGVEQYF.

V is TRBV12-3 or TRBV12-4 and J is TRBJ2-6; 10 positions agree with TRBD2. With 3 bases clipped from V and 3 bases from J, the junction kept 2 bases outside the gene matches. The CDR3 runs to 16 residues. CDR3 protein: CASSLVAGGGANVLTF. Written as DNA, the CDR3 is TGTGCCAGCAGTTTGGTAGCGGGAGGTGGGGCCAACGTCCTGACTTTC.